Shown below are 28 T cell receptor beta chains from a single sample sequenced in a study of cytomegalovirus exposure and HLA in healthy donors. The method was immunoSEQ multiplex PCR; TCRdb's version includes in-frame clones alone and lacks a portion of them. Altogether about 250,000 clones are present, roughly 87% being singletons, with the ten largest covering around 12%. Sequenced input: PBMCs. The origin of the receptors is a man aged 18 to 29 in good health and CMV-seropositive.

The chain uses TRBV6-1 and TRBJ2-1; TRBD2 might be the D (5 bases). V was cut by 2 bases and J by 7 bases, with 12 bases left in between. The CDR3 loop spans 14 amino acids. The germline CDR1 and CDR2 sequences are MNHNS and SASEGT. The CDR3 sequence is CASSESLEANEQFF. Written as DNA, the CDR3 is TGTGCCAGCAGTGAATCACTAGAGGCGAATGAGCAGTTCTTC.

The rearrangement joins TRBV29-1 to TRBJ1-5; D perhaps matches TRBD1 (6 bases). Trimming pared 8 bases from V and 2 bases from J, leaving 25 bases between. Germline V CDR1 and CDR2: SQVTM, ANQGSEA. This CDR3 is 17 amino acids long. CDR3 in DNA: TGCAGCATTCCTACCGGACAGAGCGAAGGCGGCAATCAGCCCCAGCATTTT. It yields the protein CSIPTGQSEGGNQPQHF.

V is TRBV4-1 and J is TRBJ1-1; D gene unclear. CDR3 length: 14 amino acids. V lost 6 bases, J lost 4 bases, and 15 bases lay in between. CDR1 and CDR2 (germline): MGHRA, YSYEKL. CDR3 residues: CASRREPGSTEAFF. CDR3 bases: TGCGCCAGCAGGAGGGAGCCGGGGAGCACTGAAGCTTTCTTT.

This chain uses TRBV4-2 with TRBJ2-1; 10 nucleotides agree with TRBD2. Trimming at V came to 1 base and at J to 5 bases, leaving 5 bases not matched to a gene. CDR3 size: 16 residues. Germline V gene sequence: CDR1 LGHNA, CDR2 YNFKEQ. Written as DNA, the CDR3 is TGTGCCAGCAGCCAAGCGCCGGGACTAGCGAACAATGAGCAGTTCTTC. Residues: CASSQAPGLANNEQFF.

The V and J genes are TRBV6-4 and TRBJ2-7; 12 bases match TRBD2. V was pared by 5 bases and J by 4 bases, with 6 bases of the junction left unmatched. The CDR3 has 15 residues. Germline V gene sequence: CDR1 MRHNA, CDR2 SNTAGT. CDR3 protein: CASSQLAGGGYEQYF. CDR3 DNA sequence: TGTGCCAGCAGTCAACTAGCGGGAGGAGGGTACGAGCAGTACTTC.

The CDR3 loop is CSGGTGFEQYF. CDR3 nucleotides: TGCAGCGGAGGGACAGGGTTTGAGCAGTACTTC. The rearrangement joins TRBV29-1 to TRBJ2-7; 9 bases are shared with TRBD1. This CDR3 comprises 11 residues. Germline V gives CDR1 SQVTM, CDR2 ANQGSEA. The V and J ends lost 7 bases and 7 bases, in that order; junction bases with no gene match: 5.

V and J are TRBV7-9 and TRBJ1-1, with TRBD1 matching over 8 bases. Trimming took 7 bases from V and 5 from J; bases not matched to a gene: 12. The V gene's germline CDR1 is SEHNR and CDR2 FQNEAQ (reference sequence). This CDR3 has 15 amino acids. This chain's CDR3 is CASTKGTGGYTEAFF. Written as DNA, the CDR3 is TGTGCCAGCACCAAAGGGACAGGCGGGTATACTGAAGCTTTCTTT.

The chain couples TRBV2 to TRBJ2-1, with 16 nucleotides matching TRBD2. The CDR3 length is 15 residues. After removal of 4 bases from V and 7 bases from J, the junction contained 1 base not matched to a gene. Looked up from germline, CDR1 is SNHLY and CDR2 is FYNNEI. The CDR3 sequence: CASSGGLAGGNEQFF. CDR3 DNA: TGTGCCAGCAGTGGGGGACTAGCGGGAGGGAATGAGCAGTTCTTC.

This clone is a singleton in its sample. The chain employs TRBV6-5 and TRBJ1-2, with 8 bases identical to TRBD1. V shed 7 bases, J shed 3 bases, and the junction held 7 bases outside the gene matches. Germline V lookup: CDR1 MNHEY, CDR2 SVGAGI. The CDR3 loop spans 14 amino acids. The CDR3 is CASTTGTGDYGYTF. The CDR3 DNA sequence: TGTGCCAGCACCACCGGGACAGGAGACTATGGCTACACCTTC.

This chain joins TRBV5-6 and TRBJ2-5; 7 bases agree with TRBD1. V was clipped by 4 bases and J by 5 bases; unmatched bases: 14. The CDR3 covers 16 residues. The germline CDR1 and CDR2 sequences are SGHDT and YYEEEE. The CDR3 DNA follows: TGTGCCAGCAGCGGCTCTTGGGACAGCTACCGGGAGACCCAGTACTTC. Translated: CASSGSWDSYRETQYF.

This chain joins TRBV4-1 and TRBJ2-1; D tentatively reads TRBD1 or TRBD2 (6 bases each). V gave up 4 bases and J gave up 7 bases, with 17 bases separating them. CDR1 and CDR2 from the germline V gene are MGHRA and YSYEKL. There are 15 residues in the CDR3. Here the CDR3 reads CASSRGTLRGNEQFF. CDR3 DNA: TGCGCCAGCAGCCGCGGGACCCTAAGGGGGAATGAGCAGTTCTTC.

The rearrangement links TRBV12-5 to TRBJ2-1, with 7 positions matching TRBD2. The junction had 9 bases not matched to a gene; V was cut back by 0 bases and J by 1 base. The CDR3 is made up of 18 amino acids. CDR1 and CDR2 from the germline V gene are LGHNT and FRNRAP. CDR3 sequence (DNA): TGTGCTAGTGGTTTGGTACGCGGGGGTGCATATTCCTACAATGAGCAGTTCTTC. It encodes CASGLVRGGAYSYNEQFF.

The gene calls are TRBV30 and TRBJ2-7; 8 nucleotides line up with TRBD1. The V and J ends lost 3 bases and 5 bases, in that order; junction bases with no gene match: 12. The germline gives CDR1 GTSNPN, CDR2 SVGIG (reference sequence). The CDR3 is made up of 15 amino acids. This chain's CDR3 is CAWSPTGGEKNEQYF. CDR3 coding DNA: TGTGCCTGGAGCCCCACAGGGGGAGAAAAAAACGAGCAGTACTTC.

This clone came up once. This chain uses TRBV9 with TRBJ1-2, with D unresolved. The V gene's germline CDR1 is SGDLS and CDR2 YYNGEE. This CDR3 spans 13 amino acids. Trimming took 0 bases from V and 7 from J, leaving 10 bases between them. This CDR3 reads CASSVGGRGGYTF. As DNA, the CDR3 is TGTGCCAGCAGCGTAGGAGGGCGCGGTGGCTACACCTTC.

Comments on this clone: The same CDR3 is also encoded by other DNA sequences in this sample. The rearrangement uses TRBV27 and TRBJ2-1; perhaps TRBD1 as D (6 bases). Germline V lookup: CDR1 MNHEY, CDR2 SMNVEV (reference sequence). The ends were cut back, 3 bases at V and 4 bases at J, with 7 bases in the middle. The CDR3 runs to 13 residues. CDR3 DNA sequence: TGTGCCAGCAGTTTGGACAGTTACAATGAGCAGTTCTTC. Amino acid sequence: CASSLDSYNEQFF.

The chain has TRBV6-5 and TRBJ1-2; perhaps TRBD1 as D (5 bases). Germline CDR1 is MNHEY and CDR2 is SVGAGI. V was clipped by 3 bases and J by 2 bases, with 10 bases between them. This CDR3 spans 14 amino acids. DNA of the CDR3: TGTGCCAGCAGTTATAGGGGACCCAACTATGGCTACACCTTC. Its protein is CASSYRGPNYGYTF.

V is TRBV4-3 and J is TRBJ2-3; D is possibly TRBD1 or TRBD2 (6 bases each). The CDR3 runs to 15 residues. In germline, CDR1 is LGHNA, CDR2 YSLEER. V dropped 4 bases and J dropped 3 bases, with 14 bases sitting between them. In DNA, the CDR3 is TGCGCCAGCAGCCCCAGGGGCGGGAAGACAGATACGCAGTATTTT. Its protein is CASSPRGGKTDTQYF.

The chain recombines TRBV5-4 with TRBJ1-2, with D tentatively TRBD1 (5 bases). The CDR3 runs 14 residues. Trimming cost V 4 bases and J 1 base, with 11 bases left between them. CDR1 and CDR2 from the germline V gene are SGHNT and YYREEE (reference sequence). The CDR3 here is CASSPDKFNYGYTF. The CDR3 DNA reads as TGTGCCAGCAGCCCGGACAAGTTTAACTATGGCTACACCTTC. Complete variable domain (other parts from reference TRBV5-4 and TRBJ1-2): ETGVTQSPTHLIKTRGQQVTLRCSSQSGHNTVSWYQQALGQGPQFIFQYYREEENGRGNFPPRFSGLQFPNYSSELNVNALELDDSALYLCASSPDKFNYGYTFGSGTRLTVV.

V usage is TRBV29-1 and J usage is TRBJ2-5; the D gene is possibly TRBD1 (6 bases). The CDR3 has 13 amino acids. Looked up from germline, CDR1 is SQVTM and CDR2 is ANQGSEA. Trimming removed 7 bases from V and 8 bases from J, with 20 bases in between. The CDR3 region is CSGRGAGTHTQYF. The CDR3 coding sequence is TGCAGCGGCAGGGGCGCCGGGACCCACACCCAGTACTTC.

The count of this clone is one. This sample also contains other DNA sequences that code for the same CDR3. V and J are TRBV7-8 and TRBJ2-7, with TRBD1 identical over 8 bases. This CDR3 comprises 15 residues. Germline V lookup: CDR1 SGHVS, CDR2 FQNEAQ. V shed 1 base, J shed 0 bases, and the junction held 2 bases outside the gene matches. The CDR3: CASSLGQGPSYEQYF. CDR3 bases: TGTGCCAGCAGCTTAGGACAGGGGCCCTCCTACGAGCAGTACTTC.

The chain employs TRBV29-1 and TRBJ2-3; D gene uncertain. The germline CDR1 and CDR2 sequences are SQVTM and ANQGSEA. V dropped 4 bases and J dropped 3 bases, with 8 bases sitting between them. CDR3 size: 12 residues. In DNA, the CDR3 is TGCAGCGTTGTTCTAGTTACAGATACGCAGTATTTT. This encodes CSVVLVTDTQYF.

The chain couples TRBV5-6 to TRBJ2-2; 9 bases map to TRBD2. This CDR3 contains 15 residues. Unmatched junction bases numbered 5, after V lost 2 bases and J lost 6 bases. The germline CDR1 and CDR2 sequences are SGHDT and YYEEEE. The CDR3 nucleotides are TGTGCCAGCAGCTTCTTAGCGGGAGAGGCCGGGGAGCTGTTTTTT. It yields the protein CASSFLAGEAGELFF.

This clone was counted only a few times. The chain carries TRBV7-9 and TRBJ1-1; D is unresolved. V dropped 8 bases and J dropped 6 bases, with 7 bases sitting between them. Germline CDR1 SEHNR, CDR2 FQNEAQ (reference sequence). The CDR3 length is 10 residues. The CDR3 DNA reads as TGTGCCAGCCCCGACCCTGAAGCTTTCTTT. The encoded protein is CASPDPEAFF.

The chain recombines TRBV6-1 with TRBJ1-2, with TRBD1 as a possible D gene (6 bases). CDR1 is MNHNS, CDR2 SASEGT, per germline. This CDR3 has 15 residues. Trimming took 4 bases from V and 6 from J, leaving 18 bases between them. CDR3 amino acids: CASSVQTGRIDGYTF. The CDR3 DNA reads TGTGCCAGCAGTGTACAAACAGGGCGGATTGATGGCTACACCTTC.

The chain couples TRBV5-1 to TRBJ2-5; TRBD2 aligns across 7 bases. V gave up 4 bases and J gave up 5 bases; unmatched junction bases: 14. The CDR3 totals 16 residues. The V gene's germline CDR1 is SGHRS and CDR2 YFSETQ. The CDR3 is CASSSRPSGQLETQYF. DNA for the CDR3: TGCGCCAGCAGCAGTAGGCCTAGCGGCCAATTGGAGACCCAGTACTTC.

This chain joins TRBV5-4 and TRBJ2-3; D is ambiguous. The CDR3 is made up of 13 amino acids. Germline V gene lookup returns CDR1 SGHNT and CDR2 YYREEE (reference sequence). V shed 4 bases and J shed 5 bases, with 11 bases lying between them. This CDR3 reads CASSPRPEDTQYF. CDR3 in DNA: TGTGCCAGCAGCCCCAGACCTGAAGATACGCAGTATTTT.

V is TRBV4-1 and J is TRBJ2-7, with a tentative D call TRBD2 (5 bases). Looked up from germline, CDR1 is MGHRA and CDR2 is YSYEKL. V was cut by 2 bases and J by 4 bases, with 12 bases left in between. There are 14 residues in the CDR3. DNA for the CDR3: TGCGCCAGCAGCCAACCCAGGACGGGGTACGAGCAGTACTTC. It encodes CASSQPRTGYEQYF.

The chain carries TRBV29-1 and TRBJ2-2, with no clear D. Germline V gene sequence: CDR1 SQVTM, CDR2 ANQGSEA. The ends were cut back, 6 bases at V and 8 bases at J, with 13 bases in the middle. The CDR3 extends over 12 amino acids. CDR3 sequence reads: CSVAILSGELFF. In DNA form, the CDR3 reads TGCAGCGTGGCGATTTTATCGGGGGAGCTGTTTTTT.